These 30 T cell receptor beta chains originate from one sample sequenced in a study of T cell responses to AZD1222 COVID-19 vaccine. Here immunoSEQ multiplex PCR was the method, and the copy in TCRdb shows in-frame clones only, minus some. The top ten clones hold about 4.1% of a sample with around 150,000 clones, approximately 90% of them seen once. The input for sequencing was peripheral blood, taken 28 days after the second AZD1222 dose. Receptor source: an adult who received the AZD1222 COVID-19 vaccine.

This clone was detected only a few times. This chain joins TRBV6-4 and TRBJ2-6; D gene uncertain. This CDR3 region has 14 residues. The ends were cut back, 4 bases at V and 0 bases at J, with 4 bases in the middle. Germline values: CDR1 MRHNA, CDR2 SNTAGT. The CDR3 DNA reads TGTGCCAGCAGTGTTTACTCTGGGGCCAACGTCCTGACTTTC. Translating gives CASSVYSGANVLTF.

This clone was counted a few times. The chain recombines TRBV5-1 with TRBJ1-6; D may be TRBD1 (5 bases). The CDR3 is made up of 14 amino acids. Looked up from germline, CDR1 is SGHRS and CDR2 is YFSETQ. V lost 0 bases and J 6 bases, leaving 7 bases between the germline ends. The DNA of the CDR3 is TGCGCCAGCAGCTTGGTAGGGGTTAATTCACCCCTCCACTTT. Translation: CASSLVGVNSPLHF.

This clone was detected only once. The CDR3 spells CASSDGNTIYF. The DNA for the CDR3 is TGCGCCAGCAGCGACGGTAACACCATATATTTT. The chain employs TRBV5-1 and TRBJ1-3; no reliable D call. V lost 4 bases to trimming and J lost 7 bases, with 6 bases between them. The germline CDR1 and CDR2 sequences are SGHRS and YFSETQ. CDR3 length: 11 residues.

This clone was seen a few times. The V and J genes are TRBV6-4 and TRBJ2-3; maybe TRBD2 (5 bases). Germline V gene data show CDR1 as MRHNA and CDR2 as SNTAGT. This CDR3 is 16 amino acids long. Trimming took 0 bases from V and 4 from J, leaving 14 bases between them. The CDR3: CASSDSASLGSDTQYF. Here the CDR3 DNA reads TGTGCCAGCAGTGACTCGGCTAGCCTTGGGTCAGATACGCAGTATTTT.

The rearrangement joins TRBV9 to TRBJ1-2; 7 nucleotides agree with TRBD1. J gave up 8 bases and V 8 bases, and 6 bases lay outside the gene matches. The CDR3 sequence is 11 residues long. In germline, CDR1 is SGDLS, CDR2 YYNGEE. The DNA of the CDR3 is TGTGCCAGTGAGGGGGCGCGAGGCTACACCTTC. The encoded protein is CASEGARGYTF.

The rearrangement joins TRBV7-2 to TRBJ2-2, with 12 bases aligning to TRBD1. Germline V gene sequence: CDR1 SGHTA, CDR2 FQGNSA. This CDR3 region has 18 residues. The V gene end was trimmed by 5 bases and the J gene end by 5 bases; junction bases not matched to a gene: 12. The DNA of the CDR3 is TGTGCCAGCAGCGCCCCCTGGGCGGGACAGGGGGCTACCGGGGAGCTGTTTTTT. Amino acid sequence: CASSAPWAGQGATGELFF. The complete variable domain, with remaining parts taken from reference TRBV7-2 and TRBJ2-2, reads GAGVSQSPSNKVTEKGKDVELRCDPISGHTALYWYRQSLGQGLEFLIYFQGNSAPDKSGLPSDRFSAERTGGSVSTLTIQRTQQEDSAVYLCASSAPWAGQGATGELFFGEGSRLTVL.

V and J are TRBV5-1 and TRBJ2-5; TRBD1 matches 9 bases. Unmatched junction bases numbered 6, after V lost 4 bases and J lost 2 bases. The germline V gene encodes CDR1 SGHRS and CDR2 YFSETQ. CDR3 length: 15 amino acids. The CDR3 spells CASSLGQGPQETQYF. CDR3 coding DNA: TGCGCCAGCAGCCTCGGACAGGGGCCTCAAGAGACCCAGTACTTC.

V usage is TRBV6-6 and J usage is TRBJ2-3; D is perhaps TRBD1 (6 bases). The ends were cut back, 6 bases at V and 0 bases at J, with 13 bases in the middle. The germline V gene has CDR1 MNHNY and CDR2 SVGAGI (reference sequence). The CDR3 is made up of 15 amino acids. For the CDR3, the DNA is TGTGCCAGCAGACTACAGGGCCTTAGCACAGATACGCAGTATTTT. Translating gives CASRLQGLSTDTQYF.

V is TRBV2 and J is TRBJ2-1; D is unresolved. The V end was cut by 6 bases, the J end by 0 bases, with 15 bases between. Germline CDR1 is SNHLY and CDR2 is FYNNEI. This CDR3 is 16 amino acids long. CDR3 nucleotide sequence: TGTGCCAGCAGCGAACTTGGGTCGAGCTCCTACAATGAGCAGTTCTTC. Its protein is CASSELGSSSYNEQFF.

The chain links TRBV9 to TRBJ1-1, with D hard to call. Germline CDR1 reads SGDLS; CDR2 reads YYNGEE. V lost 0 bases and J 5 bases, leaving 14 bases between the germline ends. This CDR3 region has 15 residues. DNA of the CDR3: TGTGCCAGCAGCGTAGTCGGCGGGTCGGGAACTGAAGCTTTCTTT. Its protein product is CASSVVGGSGTEAFF. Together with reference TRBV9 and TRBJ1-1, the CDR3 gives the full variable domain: DSGVTQTPKHLITATGQRVTLRCSPRSGDLSVYWYQQSLDQGLQFLIQYYNGEERAKGNILERFSAQQFPDLHSELNLSSLELGDSALYFCASSVVGGSGTEAFFGQGTRLTVV.

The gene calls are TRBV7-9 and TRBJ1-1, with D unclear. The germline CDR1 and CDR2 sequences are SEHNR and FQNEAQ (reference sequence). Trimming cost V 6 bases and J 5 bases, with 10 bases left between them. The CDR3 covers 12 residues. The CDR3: CASRLKTTEAFF. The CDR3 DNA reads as TGTGCCAGCAGGCTGAAAACTACTGAAGCTTTCTTT. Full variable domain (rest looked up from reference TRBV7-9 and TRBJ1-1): DTGVSQNPRHKITKRGQNVTFRCDPISEHNRLYWYRQTLGQGPEFLTYFQNEAQLEKSRLLSDRFSAERPKGSFSTLEIQRTEQGDSAMYLCASRLKTTEAFFGQGTRLTVV.

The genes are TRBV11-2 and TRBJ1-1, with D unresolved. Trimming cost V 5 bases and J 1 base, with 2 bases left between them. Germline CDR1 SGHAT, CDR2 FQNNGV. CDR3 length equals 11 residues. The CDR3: CASSANTEAFF. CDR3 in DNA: TGTGCCAGCAGCGCGAACACTGAAGCTTTCTTT.

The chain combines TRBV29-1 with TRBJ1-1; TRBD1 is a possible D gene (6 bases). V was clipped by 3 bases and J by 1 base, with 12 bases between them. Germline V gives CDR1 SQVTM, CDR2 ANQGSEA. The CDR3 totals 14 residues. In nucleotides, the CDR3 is TGCAGCGTTGAGGGTACGGGACAGAACACTGAAGCTTTCTTT. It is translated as CSVEGTGQNTEAFF.

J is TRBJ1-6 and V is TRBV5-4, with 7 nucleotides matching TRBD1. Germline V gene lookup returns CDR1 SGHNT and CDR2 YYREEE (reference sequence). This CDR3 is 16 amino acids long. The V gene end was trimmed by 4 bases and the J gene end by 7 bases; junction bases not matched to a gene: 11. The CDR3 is CASSNPQGESNSPLHF. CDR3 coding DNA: TGTGCCAGCAGCAATCCTCAGGGGGAAAGCAATTCACCCCTCCACTTT.

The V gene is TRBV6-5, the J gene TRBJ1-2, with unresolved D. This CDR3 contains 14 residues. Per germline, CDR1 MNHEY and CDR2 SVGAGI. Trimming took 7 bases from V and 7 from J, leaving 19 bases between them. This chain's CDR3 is CASNQAQRSGGYTF. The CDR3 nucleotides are TGTGCCAGCAATCAGGCGCAGCGGTCGGGTGGCTACACCTTC.

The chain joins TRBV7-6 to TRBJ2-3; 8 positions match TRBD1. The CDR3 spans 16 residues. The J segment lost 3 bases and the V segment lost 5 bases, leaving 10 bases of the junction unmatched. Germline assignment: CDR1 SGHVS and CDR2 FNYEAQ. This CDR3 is CASSTRTGRRTDTQYF. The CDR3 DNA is TGTGCCAGCAGCACCCGGACAGGGAGAAGGACAGATACGCAGTATTTT.

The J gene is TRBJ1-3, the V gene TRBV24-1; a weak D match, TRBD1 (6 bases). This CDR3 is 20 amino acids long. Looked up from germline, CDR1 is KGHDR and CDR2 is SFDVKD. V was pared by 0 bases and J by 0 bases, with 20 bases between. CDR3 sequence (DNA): TGTGCCACCAGTGATTTGATCCCCCTACAGGGATTTCACTCTGGAAACACCATATATTTT. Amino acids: CATSDLIPLQGFHSGNTIYF.

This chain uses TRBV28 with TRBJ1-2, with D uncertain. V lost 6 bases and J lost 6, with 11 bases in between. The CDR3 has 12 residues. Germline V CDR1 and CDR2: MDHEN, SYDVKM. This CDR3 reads CASSTLLDGYTF. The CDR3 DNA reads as TGTGCCAGCAGCACCCTCCTGGATGGCTACACCTTC.

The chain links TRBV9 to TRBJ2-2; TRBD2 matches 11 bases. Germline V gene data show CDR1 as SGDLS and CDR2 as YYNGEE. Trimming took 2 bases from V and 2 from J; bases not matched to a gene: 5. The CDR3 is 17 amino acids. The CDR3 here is CASSVTTSGVNTGELFF. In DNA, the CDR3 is TGTGCCAGCAGCGTTACGACTAGCGGGGTAAACACCGGGGAGCTGTTTTTT.

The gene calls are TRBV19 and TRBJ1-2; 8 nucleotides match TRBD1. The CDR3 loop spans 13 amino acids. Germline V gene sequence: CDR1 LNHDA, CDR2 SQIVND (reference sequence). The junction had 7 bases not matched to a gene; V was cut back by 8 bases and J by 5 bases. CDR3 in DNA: TGTGCCAGTGGAGACAGGGGAAGTTATGGCTACACCTTC. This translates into CASGDRGSYGYTF.

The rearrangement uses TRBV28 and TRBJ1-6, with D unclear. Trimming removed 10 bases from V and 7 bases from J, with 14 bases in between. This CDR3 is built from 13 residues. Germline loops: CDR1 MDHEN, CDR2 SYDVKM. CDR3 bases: TGTGCCACCACCCGACTGATCAATTCACCCCTCCACTTT. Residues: CATTRLINSPLHF.

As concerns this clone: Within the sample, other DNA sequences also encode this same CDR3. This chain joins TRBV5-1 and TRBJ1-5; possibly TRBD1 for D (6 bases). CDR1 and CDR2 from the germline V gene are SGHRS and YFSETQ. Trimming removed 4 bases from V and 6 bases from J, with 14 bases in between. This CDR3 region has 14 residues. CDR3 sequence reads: CASSLGGGGQPQHF. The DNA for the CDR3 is TGCGCCAGCAGCCTCGGGGGCGGCGGTCAGCCCCAGCATTTT.

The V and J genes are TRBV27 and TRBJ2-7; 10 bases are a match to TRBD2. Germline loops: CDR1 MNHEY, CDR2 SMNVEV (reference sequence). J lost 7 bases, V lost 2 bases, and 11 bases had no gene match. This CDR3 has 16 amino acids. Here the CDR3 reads CASSLNPGTSAGEQYF. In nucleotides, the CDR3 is TGTGCCAGCAGTTTAAACCCCGGGACTAGCGCGGGGGAGCAGTACTTC.

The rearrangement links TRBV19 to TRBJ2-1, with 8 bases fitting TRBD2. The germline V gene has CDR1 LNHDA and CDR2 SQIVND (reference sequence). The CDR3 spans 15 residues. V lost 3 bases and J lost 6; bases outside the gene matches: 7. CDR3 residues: CASSMGGRPSNEQFF. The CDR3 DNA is TGTGCCAGTAGTATGGGCGGGAGGCCTTCCAATGAGCAGTTCTTC.

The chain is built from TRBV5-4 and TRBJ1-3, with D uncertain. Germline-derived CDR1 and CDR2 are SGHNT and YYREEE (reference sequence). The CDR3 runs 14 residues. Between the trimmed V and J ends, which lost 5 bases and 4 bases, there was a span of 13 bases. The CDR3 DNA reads TGTGCCAGCAGTTCGTCCCAACAGGGAAACACCATATATTTT. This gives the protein CASSSSQQGNTIYF. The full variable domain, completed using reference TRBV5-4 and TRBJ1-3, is ETGVTQSPTHLIKTRGQQVTLRCSSQSGHNTVSWYQQALGQGPQFIFQYYREEENGRGNFPPRFSGLQFPNYSSELNVNALELDDSALYLCASSSSQQGNTIYFGEGSWLTVV.

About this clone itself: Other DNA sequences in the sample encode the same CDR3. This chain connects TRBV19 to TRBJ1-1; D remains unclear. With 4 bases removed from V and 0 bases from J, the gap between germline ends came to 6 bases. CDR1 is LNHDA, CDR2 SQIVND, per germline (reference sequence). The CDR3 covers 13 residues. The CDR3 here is CASSTTVNTEAFF. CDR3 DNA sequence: TGTGCCAGTAGTACGACGGTGAACACTGAAGCTTTCTTT.

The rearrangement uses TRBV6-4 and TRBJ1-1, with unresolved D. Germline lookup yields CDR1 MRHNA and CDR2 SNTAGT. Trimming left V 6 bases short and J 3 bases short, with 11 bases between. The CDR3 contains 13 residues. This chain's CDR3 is CASSPEVHTEAFF. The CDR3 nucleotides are TGTGCCAGCAGCCCCGAGGTCCACACTGAAGCTTTCTTT.

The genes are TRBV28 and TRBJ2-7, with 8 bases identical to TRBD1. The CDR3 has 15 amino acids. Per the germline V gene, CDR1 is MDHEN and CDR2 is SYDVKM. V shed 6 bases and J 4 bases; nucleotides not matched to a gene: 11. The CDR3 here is CASSIPGGQVYEQYF. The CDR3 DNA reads TGTGCCAGCAGCATCCCTGGGGGACAGGTATACGAGCAGTACTTC.

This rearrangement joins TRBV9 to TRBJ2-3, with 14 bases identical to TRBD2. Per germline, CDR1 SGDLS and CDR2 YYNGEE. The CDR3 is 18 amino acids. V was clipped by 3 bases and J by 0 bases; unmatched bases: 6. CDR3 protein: CASSGGLAGGTSTDTQYF. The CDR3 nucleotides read TGTGCCAGCAGCGGAGGACTAGCGGGGGGTACTAGCACAGATACGCAGTATTTT.

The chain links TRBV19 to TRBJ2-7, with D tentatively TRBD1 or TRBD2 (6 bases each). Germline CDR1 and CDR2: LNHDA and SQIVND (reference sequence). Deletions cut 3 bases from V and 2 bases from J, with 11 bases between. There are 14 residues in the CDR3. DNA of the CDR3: TGTGCCAGTAGTATCTCGGGGGCCGCCTACGAGCAGTACTTC. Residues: CASSISGAAYEQYF.